Sequencing of this T cell receptor beta chain was carried out in a study of T cell repertoires in ileal Crohn's disease. Study at large: Roughly 40% were active smokers at surgery; median disease duration was approximately 7.3 years. Operated complications were stricturing disease (roughly 61%) and penetrating disease (about 40%). The M6 sample came from neoterminal ileum during colonoscopy after surgery. Study-wide findings and caveats: Endoscopic recurrence occurred in every patient whose clonality exceeded 26.8%.

The germline CDR1 and CDR2 sequences are SNHLY and FYNNEI. J lost 5 bases, V lost 7 bases, and 5 bases had no gene match. The CDR3 totals 13 residues. The table came from immunoSEQ multiplex PCR; TCRdb's copy has only in-frame clones and leaves some out. The data contain a few thousand clones, 81% of them singletons. Stated time point: neoterminal ileum biopsy at postoperative endoscopy, about 6 months after surgery. In regard to this clone: The antigen is undetermined.

Sequencing used ileal tissue. The receptor was derived from an adult with Crohn's disease. V is TRBV2 and J is TRBJ2-1; 7 nucleotides align to TRBD2. The CDR3 loop reads CASKAGPNNEQFF. The CDR3, as DNA: TGTGCCAGCAAAGCGGGACCCAACAATGAGCAGTTCTTC.